Listed here are 14 T cell receptor beta chains from one sample, sequenced in a study of blood T cells in healthy people across ages. For the second PCR, which ran for about 6 to 11 cycles, a sample-barcoded 5' primer and a J-beta primer mix were used. TCRdb itself ran the 5' RACE reads through MiXCR, one entry per CDR3 protein. The sample carries roughly 1,800,000 distinct CDR3 sequences, around half recorded once. The sequencing input was blood. These receptors came from a middle-aged woman in good health.

This clonotype was picked up a small number of times. The J gene is TRBJ2-3, the V gene TRBV12-3 or TRBV12-4; 9 nucleotides agree with TRBD2. J lost 6 bases, V lost 5 bases, and 6 bases had no gene match. The CDR3 sequence is 14 residues long. The CDR3 bases are TGTGCCAGCAGTGCCGGGACTAGCCCCGATACGCAGTATTTT. This codes for CASSAGTSPDTQYF.

This clonotype was observed a few times. The J gene is TRBJ2-5, the V gene TRBV20-1; a possible D gene is TRBD2 (5 bases). CDR1 and CDR2 (germline): DFQATT, SNEGSKA (reference sequence). The CDR3 runs 14 residues. V was trimmed by 1 base and J by 0 bases, leaving 9 bases between them. In DNA, the CDR3 is TGCAGTGCTAGAGTGCGCGGGTACCAAGAGACCCAGTACTTC. Amino acid sequence: CSARVRGYQETQYF.

The chain recombines TRBV13 with TRBJ2-7; TRBD2 agrees at 12 bases. The CDR3 sequence is 17 residues long. Germline V gene lookup returns CDR1 PRHDT and CDR2 FYEKMQ (reference sequence). The ends lost 5 bases at V and 3 bases at J; junction bases unmatched: 11. CDR3 bases: TGTGCCAGCAGCATGGGACTAGCGGGTATCGTTCTCTACGAGCAGTACTTC. It codes for CASSMGLAGIVLYEQYF.

The CDR3 DNA sequence: TGTGCCAGCAGTTTTGGACAGAATATCCTTAGCAATCAGCCCCAGCATTTT. This encodes CASSFGQNILSNQPQHF. The gene calls are TRBV12-3 or TRBV12-4 and TRBJ1-5, with D tentatively TRBD1 (6 bases). Trimming removed 3 bases at V and 0 bases at J, with 15 bases between. The CDR3 is made up of 17 amino acids.

The CDR3 nucleotides are TGTGCCAGCAGCCAAGAGACTAGCGGGGGGGCAGGCAATGAGCAGTACTTC. Translation gives CASSQETSGGAGNEQYF. V is TRBV4-2 and J is TRBJ2-5; 14 positions agree with TRBD2. V lost 0 bases and J lost 11; bases outside the gene matches: 11. The CDR3 sequence is 17 residues long. The germline V gene encodes CDR1 LGHNA and CDR2 YNFKEQ.

The J gene is TRBJ2-7, the V gene TRBV5-1, with D unresolved. The CDR3 is 14 residues long. The germline V gene encodes CDR1 SGHRS and CDR2 YFSETQ. V was clipped by 4 bases and J by 2 bases, with 13 bases between them. CDR3 loop: CASSPLDSTYEQYF. The CDR3 DNA is TGCGCCAGCAGCCCACTTGACTCCACCTACGAGCAGTACTTC. Filled out from reference TRBV5-1 and TRBJ2-7, the complete variable domain reads KAGVTQTPRYLIKTRGQQVTLSCSPISGHRSVSWYQQTPGQGLQFLFEYFSETQRNKGNFPGRFSGRQFSNSRSEMNVSTLELGDSALYLCASSPLDSTYEQYFGPGTRLTVT.

V usage is TRBV29-1 and J usage is TRBJ2-1; D is uncertain. There are 15 residues in the CDR3. CDR1 SQVTM and CDR2 ANQGSEA come from the germline V gene. V lost 1 base to trimming and J lost 3 bases, with 13 bases between them. The CDR3 DNA reads as TGCAGCGTTGAAGTACTCGATTTTGGCTACAATGAGCAGTTCTTC. This sequence encodes CSVEVLDFGYNEQFF.

This chain joins TRBV20-1 and TRBJ2-4, with D perhaps matching TRBD2 (5 bases). The J call may not be correct, given that the DNA end is closer to TRBJ2-5. The CDR3 contains 12 residues. Germline assignment: CDR1 DFQATT and CDR2 SNEGSKA (reference sequence). In DNA, the CDR3 is TGCAGTGTCGGACTGATACAAGAGACCCAGTACTTC. Protein product: CSVGLIQETQYF.

CDR3 protein: CASSQEDSTGDYEQYF. DNA for the CDR3: TGCGCCAGCAGCCAAGAAGATTCGACAGGGGATTACGAGCAGTACTTC. The rearrangement uses TRBV4-1 and TRBJ2-7, with 8 bases matching TRBD1. V was pared by 0 bases and J by 4 bases, with 8 bases of the junction left unmatched. Germline V lookup: CDR1 MGHRA, CDR2 YSYEKL. The length of the CDR3 is 16 residues.

V gene TRBV20-1 combines with J gene TRBJ2-1; perhaps TRBD1 as D (6 bases). Germline loops: CDR1 DFQATT, CDR2 SNEGSKA (reference sequence). V was trimmed by 5 bases and J by 5 bases, leaving 13 bases between them. CDR3 length: 13 amino acids. The CDR3 DNA reads TGCAGTGCTCCGGGACACCTAAACAATGAGCAGTTCTTC. This gives the protein CSAPGHLNNEQFF.

Only a few counts were recorded for this clonotype. This CDR3 is CASSLLPGQGVQTQYF. Written as DNA, the CDR3 is TGTGCCAGCAGTCTACTTCCGGGACAGGGTGTACAGACCCAGTACTTC. The chain has TRBV28 and TRBJ2-5; TRBD1 matches at 9 bases. J gave up 6 bases and V 5 bases, and 13 bases lay outside the gene matches. The germline gives CDR1 MDHEN, CDR2 SYDVKM. CDR3 length equals 16 residues.

The chain joins TRBV7-2 to TRBJ2-3, with TRBD2 matching over 7 bases. The germline CDR1 and CDR2 sequences are SGHTA and FQGNSA. This CDR3 is built from 19 residues. The trim removed 5 bases at V and 1 base at J, leaving 18 bases unmatched. The CDR3 region has the DNA TGTGCCAGCAGCCCCTACTACCGACTAGCTTCCAGCGGCACAGATACGCAGTATTTT. Its translation: CASSPYYRLASSGTDTQYF.

The table lists this clonotype with a few counts. The genes are TRBV14 and TRBJ1-2; the match to TRBD1 covers 10 bases. Germline loops: CDR1 SGHDN, CDR2 FVKESK. The CDR3 is made up of 14 amino acids. V shed 3 bases, J shed 8 bases, and the junction held 6 bases outside the gene matches. The chain's CDR3 is CASSHPGQGSGYTF. The CDR3 DNA follows: TGTGCCAGCAGCCACCCGGGACAGGGGAGCGGCTACACCTTC.

The CDR3 DNA is TGTGCCAGCAGACCTCTAGCGGGGGCATACAATGAGCAGTTCTTC. Its protein product is CASRPLAGAYNEQFF. The V and J genes are TRBV6-2 or TRBV6-3 and TRBJ2-1; 10 nucleotides agree with TRBD2. Germline V gives CDR1 MNHEY, CDR2 SVGEGT. The CDR3 is 15 residues long. J gave up 4 bases and V 6 bases, and 6 bases lay outside the gene matches.